A selection of T cell receptor beta chains follows, all from one sample in a study of shared clonotypes between healthy human individuals. Some clones are missing from TCRdb's copy, which holds only in-frame ones; the method was immunoSEQ multiplex PCR. The table shows around 120,000 clones, with just over 65% occurring only once. The source material was memory CD8+ T cells sorted from blood. The receptors were gathered from a woman younger than 45 in good health. Each CDR3 is given with its conserved first and last residue. Some rows have no size entry. The others give once, few or many, or a class for an expanded clone.

TRBV6-5	few	TRBJ1-5	CASSETPFSHF
TRBV30	.	TRBJ1-1	CAWGGTTEAFF
TRBV6-6	.	TRBJ1-3	CATLDRLSGNTIYF
TRBV27	.	TRBJ1-4	CASSPFLNEKLFF
TRBV2	.	TRBJ2-7	CASSPTGREINEQYF
TRBV7-8	.	TRBJ1-5	CASSLGPTGNQPQHF
TRBV14	.	TRBJ2-7	CASSRNTAPGSTSYEQYF
TRBV4-1	.	TRBJ2-3	CASSQSSGRSSDTQYF
TRBV7-2	.	TRBJ1-4	CASSLQRDEKLFF
TRBV9	few	TRBJ2-1	CASSGTSDYNEQFF
TRBV10-3	.	TRBJ2-3	CAISDAREMTDTQYF
TRBV14	.	TRBJ1-1	CASSQVETEAFF
TRBV12-5	.	TRBJ1-4	CASVRSMTTTNEKLFF
TRBV28	.	TRBJ1-1	CASRWGDSNTEAFF
TRBV4-2	.	TRBJ2-7	CASSLSGPDEQYF
TRBV27	.	TRBJ2-7	CASSWLAGVKEQYF
TRBV29-1	.	TRBJ1-2	CSVEEIWEGYTF
TRBV9	.	TRBJ1-2	CASSVDADSGYTF
TRBV27	.	.	CASSRSTIPLEQYF
TRBV29-1	.	TRBJ1-2	CSVEGGRTGLYYGYTF
TRBV6-6	.	TRBJ1-2	CASRRRYFNYGYTF
TRBV6-1	.	TRBJ2-7	CASSDRTGGSYEQYF
TRBV15	many	.	CATSTGQGYEQYF
TRBV5-1	.	TRBJ2-7	CASSLARQIPYEQYF
TRBV7-9	once	TRBJ2-2	CANLGGVGELFF
TRBV28	few	TRBJ2-7	CASSLRGAGVTYEQYF
TRBV7-7	.	TRBJ2-5	CASSPTGWPQYF
TRBV6-6	.	TRBJ1-1	CASSLTGGTEAFF
TRBV19	.	TRBJ2-1	CASIGTGGNEQFF
TRBV11-2	.	TRBJ1-1	CASSLDLGSEAFF
TRBV27	many	TRBJ2-1	CASSFANNEQFF
TRBV7-2	.	TRBJ1-1	CASSSQRDTEAFF
TRBV5-6	once	TRBJ2-4	CASSPGPWRWCIQYF
TRBV5-6	.	TRBJ2-2	CASTALGTGVNTGELFF
TRBV19	.	TRBJ2-5	CASSIFGFQETQYF